The 26 T cell receptor beta chains below all came from one sample that was sequenced in a study of blood T cells in healthy people across ages. It was with a sample-barcoded 5' primer and a J-beta primer mix that a second PCR of roughly 7 to 12 cycles was run. TCRdb processed the 5' RACE reads anew with MiXCR; each CDR3 protein has one entry. The sample shows 1.8 million or so distinct CDR3 sequences, around 42% of them seen only once. The sample taken for sequencing was blood. The receptors come from a human donor in good health.

This clonotype was found a few times. The chain uses TRBV7-6 and TRBJ1-6, with D possibly being TRBD1 (5 bases). Germline CDR1 SGHVS, CDR2 FNYEAQ. CDR3 size: 15 residues. Between the trimmed V and J ends, which lost 4 bases and 4 bases, there was a span of 11 bases. CDR3 amino acids: CASSSSGPYNSPLHF. DNA of the CDR3: TGTGCCAGCAGCTCCTCGGGACCTTATAATTCACCCCTCCACTTT.

This clonotype has only a few counts. Mismatch with germline at one junction end may stem from a read error. V is TRBV11-2 and J is TRBJ1-4; no reliable D call. The CDR3 sequence is 15 residues long. Germline V gene sequence: CDR1 SGHAT, CDR2 FQNNGV. CDR3 residues: CATSLRGATNEKLFF. CDR3 coding DNA: TGTGCCACCAGCCTCAGAGGAGCAACTAATGAAAAACTGTTTTTT.

Remarks on this clonotype: An end of the junction differs from the germline gene, which may be a read error. The chain uses TRBV5-1 and TRBJ1-2; 10 bases align to TRBD1. CDR3 length: 13 amino acids. Germline assignment: CDR1 SGHRS and CDR2 YFSETQ. CDR3 DNA sequence: TGTGCCAGCAGATCCGGGACAGGGGACGGCTACACCTTC. Translation gives CASRSGTGDGYTF.

This clonotype was counted a few times. The rearrangement joins TRBV9 to TRBJ2-7, with D possibly TRBD2 on 5 matching bases. Trimming removed 0 bases from V and 3 bases from J, with 10 bases in between. The CDR3 is 14 residues long. Germline-derived CDR1 and CDR2 are SGDLS and YYNGEE. The CDR3 region has the DNA TGTGCCAGCAGCGTAGCTCTTGAGGGCTACGAGCAGTACTTC. Translated: CASSVALEGYEQYF.

This clonotype has a handful of counts. This sequence joins TRBV19 and TRBJ2-7; D is possibly TRBD1 (6 bases). The CDR3 sequence is 15 residues long. V was shortened by 1 base and J by 2 bases, with 12 bases between the two germline ends. The germline V gene encodes CDR1 LNHDA and CDR2 SQIVND (reference sequence). CDR3 sequence reads: CASSIALGTTYEQYF. CDR3 nucleotide sequence: TGTGCCAGTAGTATAGCCCTGGGGACAACCTACGAGCAGTACTTC.

This clonotype showed up just a few times. The rearrangement joins TRBV13 to TRBJ2-1; D is possibly TRBD2 (7 bases). V dropped 1 base and J dropped 4 bases, with 14 bases sitting between them. The CDR3 has 16 residues. Germline CDR1 and CDR2: PRHDT and FYEKMQ (reference sequence). DNA for the CDR3: TGTGCCAGCAGCTTAGAGGGGGACTACCTTTACAATGAGCAGTTCTTC. Its protein is CASSLEGDYLYNEQFF.

The V gene is TRBV3-1, the J gene TRBJ1-5; no clear D gene. In germline, CDR1 is LGHDT, CDR2 YNNKEL (reference sequence). V was clipped by 4 bases and J by 6 bases, with 7 bases between them. The CDR3 loop spans 12 amino acids. The CDR3 bases are TGTGCCAGCAGCCCTCCTTTTCAGCCCCAGCATTTT. Amino acid sequence: CASSPPFQPQHF.

The genes are TRBV6-2 or TRBV6-3 and TRBJ1-1, with D perhaps matching TRBD1 (6 bases). The length of the CDR3 is 14 residues. V lost 6 bases to trimming and J lost 0 bases, with 11 bases between them. Germline values: CDR1 MNHEY, CDR2 SVGEGT. CDR3 loop: CASRQGHLNTEAFF. CDR3 DNA: TGTGCCAGCAGACAGGGACACCTGAACACTGAAGCTTTCTTT.

This clonotype has more than one count but fewer than ten. The rearrangement uses TRBV9 and TRBJ2-1; no definite D call. CDR3 length equals 12 residues. CDR1 SGDLS and CDR2 YYNGEE come from the germline V gene. The V gene lost 0 bases and the J gene lost 9 bases, with 7 bases spanning the gap. CDR3 loop: CASSVGDGEQFF. As DNA, the CDR3 is TGTGCCAGCAGCGTAGGTGACGGTGAGCAGTTCTTC.

The rearrangement links TRBV20-1 to TRBJ2-3; 7 bases align to TRBD2. CDR1 and CDR2 (germline): DFQATT, SNEGSKA (reference sequence). V lost 5 bases and J lost 5; bases outside the gene matches: 10. The CDR3 extends over 14 amino acids. The CDR3 loop reads CSAGSGTTVDTQYF. For the CDR3, the DNA is TGCAGTGCTGGGAGCGGGACCACCGTAGATACGCAGTATTTT.

The genes are TRBV5-1 and TRBJ2-7; possibly TRBD1 or TRBD2 for D (7 bases each). CDR3 length equals 15 residues. V was trimmed by 4 bases and J by 4 bases, leaving 18 bases between them. Germline V gene data show CDR1 as SGHRS and CDR2 as YFSETQ. The CDR3 nucleotides are TGCGCCAGCAGCGGGGACTCCAGGGGGGGGTACGAGCAGTACTTC. This encodes CASSGDSRGGYEQYF.

This chain uses TRBV5-1 with TRBJ1-6; no firm D call. The germline V gene encodes CDR1 SGHRS and CDR2 YFSETQ. V lost 4 bases and J lost 7, with 6 bases in between. The CDR3 contains 12 residues. CDR3 nucleotides: TGCGCCAGCAGCGAGCCCAATTCACCCCTCCACTTT. Protein sequence: CASSEPNSPLHF.

The rearrangement links TRBV7-3 to TRBJ2-3; D is undetermined. V was trimmed by 1 base and J by 2 bases, leaving 10 bases between them. CDR3 length: 15 amino acids. The V gene's germline CDR1 is SGHTA and CDR2 FQGTGA. DNA of the CDR3: TGTGCCAGCAGCTTAAGTACCGGCTACACAGATACGCAGTATTTT. As protein: CASSLSTGYTDTQYF.

The chain links TRBV6-5 to TRBJ2-7; a weak D match, TRBD1 (5 bases). V shed 8 bases and J shed 7 bases, with 21 bases lying between them. Germline lookup yields CDR1 MNHEY and CDR2 SVGAGI. CDR3 length: 14 amino acids. The CDR3 loop reads CASSRGRTHNEQYF. CDR3 nucleotide sequence: TGTGCCAGCTCTAGGGGCAGGACACACAATGAGCAGTACTTC.

This clonotype occurred a few times. This chain uses TRBV11-2 with TRBJ2-3; D call uncertain. V was shortened by 1 base and J by 7 bases, with 21 bases between the two germline ends. The CDR3 is made up of 17 amino acids. CDR1 and CDR2 (germline): SGHAT, FQNNGV. The CDR3 sequence: CASSLVIAGSVIYTQYF. CDR3 DNA: TGTGCCAGCAGCTTAGTGATCGCTGGCAGCGTAATTTATACGCAGTATTTT.

V usage is TRBV20-1 and J usage is TRBJ1-5; a weak D match, TRBD1 (6 bases). Germline assignment: CDR1 DFQATT and CDR2 SNEGSKA (reference sequence). This CDR3 comprises 15 residues. The germline V and J ends were trimmed by 7 bases and 5 bases, with 21 bases remaining between them. The CDR3 coding sequence is TGCAGTGTCGACGGGGGGGCGGACAACTATCAGCCCCAGCATTTT. Translation gives CSVDGGADNYQPQHF.

This clonotype has a handful of counts. V gene TRBV5-1 combines with J gene TRBJ2-4, with D possibly TRBD2 on 6 matching bases. The J call may not be correct, given that the DNA end is closer to TRBJ2-7. CDR3 size: 15 residues. Germline V gene data show CDR1 as SGHRS and CDR2 as YFSETQ. The CDR3 region is CASSLGSGTGYEQYF. CDR3 DNA: TGCGCCAGCAGCTTGGGGTCGGGGACTGGATACGAGCAGTACTTC.

The chain couples TRBV6-2 or TRBV6-3 to TRBJ2-5; tentatively, D is TRBD2 (7 bases). This CDR3 region has 16 residues. Looked up from germline, CDR1 is MNHEY and CDR2 is SVGEGT. The ends were cut back, 8 bases at V and 2 bases at J, with 21 bases in the middle. Written as DNA, the CDR3 is TGTGCCAGCTTAACCCTCGGGGGGCCTAAACAAGAGACCCAGTACTTC. It is translated as CASLTLGGPKQETQYF.

The chain is built from TRBV10-3 and TRBJ2-3; TRBD2 matches 7 bases. J lost 3 bases, V lost 5 bases, and 2 bases had no gene match. The CDR3 is 13 amino acids. The germline CDR1 and CDR2 sequences are ENHRY and SYGVKD. The CDR3 loop is CAISWGLTDTQYF. The CDR3 DNA is TGTGCCATCAGTTGGGGACTAACAGATACGCAGTATTTT.

In its sample, this clonotype was seen many times. This rearrangement joins TRBV12-3 or TRBV12-4 to TRBJ2-7, with a tentative D call TRBD2 (5 bases). Trimming took 3 bases from V and 2 from J, leaving 8 bases between them. The CDR3 is 13 residues long. The CDR3 nucleotides are TGTGCCAGCAGTTTGGAGGTCCCCTACGAGCAGTACTTC. This encodes CASSLEVPYEQYF.

The rearrangement links TRBV2 to TRBJ1-2, with unresolved D. The CDR3 totals 12 residues. V was shortened by 6 bases and J by 0 bases, with 5 bases between the two germline ends. Germline-derived CDR1 and CDR2 are SNHLY and FYNNEI. The CDR3 region has the DNA TGTGCCAGCAGAAACGCTAACTATGGCTACACCTTC. This gives the protein CASRNANYGYTF.

The rearrangement uses TRBV6-1 and TRBJ2-5; the D gene is possibly TRBD2 (5 bases). The CDR3 runs 11 residues. CDR1 and CDR2 (germline): MNHNS, SASEGT. V lost 3 bases and J 10 bases, leaving 9 bases between the germline ends. CDR3 sequence: CASSDFRGQYF. Written as DNA, the CDR3 is TGTGCCAGCAGTGATTTCCGGGGCCAGTACTTC.

This clonotype was counted between two and nine times. This chain connects TRBV3-1 to TRBJ2-7; 9 bases fit TRBD1. With 4 bases clipped from V and 3 bases from J, the junction kept 7 bases outside the gene matches. Looked up from germline, CDR1 is LGHDT and CDR2 is YNNKEL (reference sequence). CDR3 length equals 15 residues. The CDR3 reads CASSPGTGSFYEQYF. The CDR3 DNA sequence: TGTGCCAGCAGCCCCGGGACAGGGAGCTTCTACGAGCAGTACTTC.

The chain uses TRBV9 and TRBJ1-1; perhaps TRBD1 as D (5 bases). Germline V gene data show CDR1 as SGDLS and CDR2 as YYNGEE. This CDR3 spans 13 amino acids. The V end was cut by 0 bases, the J end by 3 bases, with 6 bases between. In DNA, the CDR3 is TGTGCCAGCAGCGTAGAGGGGTACACTGAAGCTTTCTTT. Its translation: CASSVEGYTEAFF. The full variable domain, in which reference TRBV9 and TRBJ1-1 provide the parts outside the CDR3, is DSGVTQTPKHLITATGQRVTLRCSPRSGDLSVYWYQQSLDQGLQFLIQYYNGEERAKGNILERFSAQQFPDLHSELNLSSLELGDSALYFCASSVEGYTEAFFGQGTRLTVV.

The chain uses TRBV7-2 and TRBJ2-5, with 12 bases identical to TRBD2. Trimming removed 0 bases from V and 7 bases from J; junction bases left unmatched: 9. This CDR3 comprises 17 residues. In germline, CDR1 is SGHTA, CDR2 FQGNSA. CDR3 DNA: TGTGCCAGCAGCTTAGCGGGTGCTAGCGGGGGGGTTGGGACCCAGTACTTC. This gives the protein CASSLAGASGGVGTQYF.

About this clonotype: Germline and junction disagree at one end, which may indicate a read error. As DNA, the CDR3 is TGTGTCAGCAGCCTAGGGGGCGAAGAGACCCAGTACTTC. Protein sequence: CVSSLGGEETQYF. The rearrangement joins TRBV7-8 to TRBJ2-5, with 7 bases aligning to TRBD1. The CDR3 contains 13 residues. Per germline, CDR1 SGHVS and CDR2 FQNEAQ.